This TCR beta chain was sequenced during a study of blood T cell repertoires in COVID-19. Study context: Samples taken during acute and convalescent COVID-19 were collected in the United States, Italy and Spain. Sample material is recorded as cDNA or gDNA derived from T cells, B-cell-depleted T cells, or PBMCs.

In the original processing: Amplification of reference gene primers provided the estimated nucleated cell counts. Generated by immunoSEQ multiplex PCR, the TCRdb table keeps only in-frame clones and is missing some. For V, J and clone size, that table is used; D and trimming come from the DNA. The sample has almost 50,000 clones; about four fifths are singletons. V was clipped by 10 bases and J by 0 bases, with 12 bases between them. The V gene's germline CDR1 is MNHEY and CDR2 SVGAGI. The CDR3 is made up of 13 amino acids. Material: peripheral blood. The clonotype was recovered from a man over 45 with acute or convalescent COVID-19. The chain employs TRBV6-5 and TRBJ1-2; a weak D match, TRBD1 (5 bases). CDR3: CAIQDPTNYGYTF. The CDR3 DNA sequence: TGTGCCATACAGGACCCCACTAACTATGGCTACACCTTC.